This passage covers 5 T cell receptor beta chains from one sample sequenced in a study of blood T cell repertoires in COVID-19. The method was immunoSEQ multiplex PCR; TCRdb's version includes in-frame clones alone and lacks a portion of them. In the table there are 150,000 or so clones, roughly 87% of which are singletons. The sequenced sample was PBMCs or T cells enriched from blood (not recorded which). These receptor sequences come from a human donor with acute COVID-19. The donor label of this sample is uncertain.

J is TRBJ2-7 and V is TRBV6-5; 10 positions match TRBD1. Per germline, CDR1 MNHEY and CDR2 SVGAGI. After removal of 6 bases from V and 2 bases from J, the junction contained 4 bases not matched to a gene. The CDR3 covers 14 residues. CDR3 bases: TGTGCCAGCAGGGGGGGACAGGGGACCTACGAGCAGTACTTC. This codes for CASRGGQGTYEQYF.

V usage is TRBV5-4 and J usage is TRBJ1-2; 7 bases line up with TRBD1. V lost 5 bases, J lost 5 bases, and 6 bases stayed unmatched. Germline V gives CDR1 SGHNT, CDR2 YYREEE (reference sequence). The CDR3 is made up of 13 amino acids. CDR3 in amino acids: CASREGTVYGYTF. CDR3 DNA sequence: TGTGCCAGCAGGGAGGGGACAGTTTATGGCTACACCTTC.

The V gene is TRBV15, the J gene TRBJ2-1; the D gene is possibly TRBD2 (6 bases). Trimming cost V 5 bases and J 4 bases, with 21 bases left between them. The CDR3 totals 17 residues. Germline V gene data show CDR1 as LNHNV and CDR2 as YYDKDF (reference sequence). CDR3 in amino acids: CATSPPGWRGTYNEQFF. DNA of the CDR3: TGTGCCACCAGCCCCCCGGGGTGGCGGGGAACATACAATGAGCAGTTCTTC.

The chain links TRBV6-6 to TRBJ2-1, with 10 positions matching TRBD2. From germline, CDR1 is MNHNY and CDR2 SVGAGI (reference sequence). The junction had 6 bases not matched to a gene; V was cut back by 2 bases and J by 8 bases. The CDR3 spans 15 residues. CDR3 nucleotide sequence: TGTGCCAGCAGTTACGAGCGGGGGGGCCTTGATGAGCAGTTCTTC. It is translated as CASSYERGGLDEQFF.

V and J are TRBV6-6 and TRBJ2-2, with 7 bases fitting TRBD1. Trimming took 8 bases from V and 4 from J; bases not matched to a gene: 7. The germline V gene encodes CDR1 MNHNY and CDR2 SVGAGI (reference sequence). There are 14 residues in the CDR3. Here the CDR3 reads CASWGNRGTGELFF. The CDR3 DNA reads TGTGCCAGCTGGGGAAACAGGGGCACCGGGGAGCTGTTTTTT.